The clone carrying this TCR beta chain has just a few counts. Its antigen remains unidentified. The data belong to a study of cytomegalovirus exposure and HLA in healthy donors. Germline V gives CDR1 SNHLY, CDR2 FYNNEI. This CDR3 has 11 amino acids. The V end was cut by 6 bases, the J end by 3 bases, with 6 bases between. The PCR employed 60 Vbeta primers together with 13 Jbeta primers. The protocol was immunoSEQ multiplex PCR, while the TCRdb copy is restricted to in-frame clones and leaves out a portion. This table holds 90,000 to 140,000 clones, approximately 82% found once. Whole-study findings and limits: Both high specificity and high sensitivity reportedly marked the classifier's diagnosis of cytomegalovirus status.

This TCR was recovered from a man aged 40-49 years in good health and CMV-seropositive. This sequence joins TRBV2 and TRBJ2-7, with unresolved D. Sequenced material: PBMCs. This CDR3 is CASRTLYEQYF. Written as DNA, the CDR3 is TGTGCCAGCAGGACACTCTACGAGCAGTACTTC.